This paragraph reports one TCR beta chain. Its target is unknown. V lost 0 bases to trimming and J lost 2 bases, with 14 bases between them. The germline V gene has CDR1 MNHEY and CDR2 SVGAGI. This CDR3 has 16 residues. The data are from a study of cytomegalovirus exposure and HLA in healthy donors. Whole-study findings and limits: Apparent HLA restriction characterized most CMV-associated TCR beta chains in a later analysis.

PCR was performed using 60 Vbeta and 13 Jbeta primers. Clones were sequenced by immunoSEQ multiplex PCR, and TCRdb holds only the in-frame ones, with some missing. This sample has about 190,000 clones, with around 83% found just once. Source material: PBMCs. The chain joins TRBV6-5 to TRBJ2-7; D may be TRBD1 (6 bases). The clonotype originates from a woman aged 18-29 years in good health and CMV-seronegative. The CDR3 spells CASSYSTGGSTYEQYF. As DNA, the CDR3 is TGTGCCAGCAGTTACTCGACTGGGGGCTCCACCTACGAGCAGTACTTC.